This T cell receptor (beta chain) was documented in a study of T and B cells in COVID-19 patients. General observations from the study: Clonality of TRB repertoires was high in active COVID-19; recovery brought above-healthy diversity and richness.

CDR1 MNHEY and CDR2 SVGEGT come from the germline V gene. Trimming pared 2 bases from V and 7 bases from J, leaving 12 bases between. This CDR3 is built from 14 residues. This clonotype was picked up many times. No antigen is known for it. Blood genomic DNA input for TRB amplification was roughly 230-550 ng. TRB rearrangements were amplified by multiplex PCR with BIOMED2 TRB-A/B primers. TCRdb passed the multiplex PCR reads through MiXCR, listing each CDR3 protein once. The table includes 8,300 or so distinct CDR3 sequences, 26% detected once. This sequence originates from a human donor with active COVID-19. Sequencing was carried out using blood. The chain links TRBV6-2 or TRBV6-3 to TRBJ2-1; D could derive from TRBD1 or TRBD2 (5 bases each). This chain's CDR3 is CASSYDGWGNEQFF. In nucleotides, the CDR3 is TGTGCCAGCAGTTACGATGGCTGGGGGAATGAGCAGTTCTTC.